This T cell receptor (beta chain) was recorded in a study of T cell changes during pregnancy in multiple sclerosis. Produced via immunoSEQ multiplex PCR; TCRdb's table is partial and in-frame only. The sample shows more than 65,000 clones, approximately 90% of them seen only once. V was pared by 1 base and J by 3 bases, with 6 bases of the junction left unmatched. The germline V gene has CDR1 SGHVS and CDR2 FNYEAQ. CDR3 length: 17 residues. V is TRBV7-6 and J is TRBJ2-3, with 11 nucleotides matching TRBD2. The source of this sequence is a female donor with multiple sclerosis, enrolled in a pregnancy study. Sequenced material: CD4+ T cells from peripheral blood mononuclear cells, taken before pregnancy. Here the CDR3 reads CASSLGVAGGPTDTQYF. CDR3 nucleotide sequence: TGTGCCAGCAGCTTAGGGGTAGCGGGAGGGCCAACAGATACGCAGTATTTT.